Detailed here is one TCR beta chain. Its antigen remains unknown. The data were taken from a study of cytomegalovirus exposure and HLA in healthy donors. Looking at the study overall: Unique TCRs from HLA-typed donors, 80 million to 100 million of them, were held in an early data release.

Study conclusions and caveats: Evidence from a later analysis indicated that most CMV-associated TCR beta chains looked HLA-restricted. Among the most significant clusters, several appeared linked to common viral pathogens in a later analysis.

Each donor's status was that of a healthy bone marrow donor. V lost 4 bases and J 4 bases, leaving 30 bases between the germline ends. Germline values: CDR1 ENHRY, CDR2 SYGVKD. This CDR3 has 20 amino acids. PCR amplification relied on 60 Vbeta primers (plus 13 Jbeta primers). Sequencing used immunoSEQ multiplex PCR; TCRdb keeps in-frame clones, though not all of them. The repertoire holds some 220,000 clones, with 77% as singletons. The TCR comes from a woman aged 60-75 years in good health and CMV-seropositive. The chain employs TRBV10-3 and TRBJ2-3; a possible D gene is TRBD2 (6 bases). Sequenced input: PBMCs. CDR3 sequence: CAISVSGGRIIVSGPDTQYF. CDR3 nucleotide sequence: TGTGCCATCAGTGTTTCTGGAGGGAGAATTATCGTTTCGGGTCCAGATACGCAGTATTTT.